The clone carrying this TCR beta chain came up once. Its antigen remains unknown. This specimen comes from a study of cytomegalovirus exposure and HLA in healthy donors. Regarding the study as a whole: Researchers had no immune exposure information except CMV serostatus available.

A multiplex PCR was run with 60 Vbeta primers and 13 Jbeta primers. Clones were sequenced by immunoSEQ multiplex PCR, and TCRdb holds only the in-frame ones, with some missing. Among around 190,000 clones listed, about 81% were seen once. Trimming pared 2 bases from V and 0 bases from J, leaving 14 bases between. In germline, CDR1 is SGHAT, CDR2 FQNNGV. The length of the CDR3 is 18 residues. The sequenced sample consisted of PBMCs. The clonotype originates from a man aged 30 to 39 in good health and CMV-seropositive. The rearrangement joins TRBV11-2 to TRBJ2-6; D remains unclear. CDR3 DNA sequence: TGTGCCAGCAGCTTACGTCGGTTATCCGTCTCTGGGGCCAACGTCCTGACTTTC. This translates into CASSLRRLSVSGANVLTF.